The rows below give T cell receptor beta chains drawn from one sample of a study of graft-versus-host responses after intestinal transplantation. Measured with immunoSEQ multiplex PCR; TCRdb has only the in-frame clones, and not every one. The data contain under 15,000 clones, 80% to 90% of them seen just once; the ten biggest clones take up approximately 50%. Source: PBMCs, taken roughly 19 weeks after transplant. The receptors derive from a human patient who received an intestinal transplant, so some T cells may come from the graft donor. Each CDR3 is given with its conserved first and last residue. A D gene is named only where the DNA matches it firmly. Clone size is not always given. Where it is, it says once, few, many or a class for expanded clones.

V gene	clone size	D gene	J gene	CDR3 DNA	CDR3 protein
TRBV4-1	.	.	TRBJ2-5	TGCGCCAGCAGCCAAGATGGGGGACCCCGGGAGACCCAGTACTTC	CASSQDGGPRETQYF
TRBV19	.	.	TRBJ2-7	TGTGCCAGTAGTATGTCGTACTCCTACGAGCAGTACTTC	CASSMSYSYEQYF
TRBV18	few	.	TRBJ2-4	TGTGCCAGCTCACCATCAGGGGAGATCGTCATTCAGTACTTC	CASSPSGEIVIQYF
TRBV6-1	.	TRBD2	TRBJ2-7	TGTGCCAGCAGTGAAAGGGGACTAGCGGGAGGGCCGGTCTACGAGCAGTACTTC	CASSERGLAGGPVYEQYF
TRBV13	.	.	TRBJ2-5	TGTGCCAGCAGCCCCCAAGGCGAGACCCAGTACTTC	CASSPQGETQYF
TRBV7-3	once	.	TRBJ2-7	TGTGCCAGCAGCCCGACATCCTGGACTGACCCTTGTTTCTACGAGCAGTACTTC	CASSPTSWTDPCFYEQYF
TRBV11-2	.	.	TRBJ2-7	TGTGCCAGCCGGAGTGGCGGGTGGAGCTCCTACGAGCAGTACTTC	CASRSGGWSSYEQYF
TRBV18	.	TRBD1	TRBJ1-1	TGTGCCAGCTCACCCGGGACAGGGCAGACTGAAGCTTTCTTT	CASSPGTGQTEAFF
TRBV10-3	.	TRBD1	TRBJ1-2	TGTGCCATCAGTGAAGACAGGGGAAACTATGGCTACACCTTC	CAISEDRGNYGYTF
TRBV15	.	.	TRBJ2-3	TGTGCCACCAGCAGAGATCGGGGTACGCAGTATTTT	CATSRDRGTQYF
TRBV27	.	.	TRBJ2-3	TGTGCCAGCAGCCGAGGGTTGGGACGCACAGATACGCAGTATTTT	CASSRGLGRTDTQYF
TRBV5-4	.	TRBD2	TRBJ2-7	TGTGCCAGCAGCTTGGGTCTAGCGGGAGGCGGGGAGGTGGACGAGCAGTACTTC	CASSLGLAGGGEVDEQYF
TRBV6-5	few	.	TRBJ2-7	TGTGCCAGCAGTTACTCGAATGCGGATATAGGCGAGCAGTACTTC	CASSYSNADIGEQYF
TRBV13	.	.	TRBJ2-7	TGTGCCAGCAGCTTACAGGACTCCTACGAGCAGTACTTC	CASSLQDSYEQYF
TRBV30	.	TRBD2	TRBJ2-1	TGTGCCTGGAGTGTACTAGCGGCCCCCCTCGAGCAGTTCTTC	CAWSVLAAPLEQFF
TRBV6-5	.	.	TRBJ2-7	TGTGCCAGCAGTTACTCGGAGTCCTCTGGGAACGAGCAGTACTTC	CASSYSESSGNEQYF
TRBV20-1	.	.	TRBJ2-7	TGCAGTGCTAGAGATGACTACGAGCAGTACTTC	CSARDDYEQYF
TRBV5-8	.	.	TRBJ2-5	TGTGCCAGCAGCCCCTTCGAGGAGACCCAGTACTTC	CASSPFEETQYF
TRBV6-1	.	TRBD2	TRBJ2-7	TGTGCCAGCAGCCAAACCCGGGGGGAGGACGAGCAGTACTTC	CASSQTRGEDEQYF
TRBV21-1	few	.	TRBJ1-1	TGTGCCAGCAGCAAAGACAGGGACACTGAAGCTTTCTTT	CASSKDRDTEAFF
TRBV21-1	.	.	TRBJ2-7	TGTGCCAGCAGGGGACCCACCTACGAGCAGTACTTC	CASRGPTYEQYF
TRBV2	.	.	TRBJ2-1	TGTGCCAGCAGTGCCCAGCGGACCAATTACAATGAGCAGTTCTTC	CASSAQRTNYNEQFF
TRBV7-9	.	.	TRBJ1-2	TGTGCCAGCAGCCGGGGCGGGCGGCATGGCTACACCTTC	CASSRGGRHGYTF
TRBV6-5	.	TRBD1	TRBJ1-1	TGTGCCAGCAGACGTACGACAGGGGTCTACACTGAAGCTTTCTTT	CASRRTTGVYTEAFF
TRBV6-6	.	.	TRBJ1-5	TGTGCCATTAAAGGGTCAGGGGCAAATCAGCCCCAGCATTTT	CAIKGSGANQPQHF
TRBV5-1	once	TRBD1	TRBJ2-7	TGCGCCAGCAGCTTGGCCGGGACAGGGGGGTACGAGCAGTACTTC	CASSLAGTGGYEQYF
TRBV9	.	.	TRBJ2-4	TGTGCCAGCAGCGTAGGCGGGCGGGTGGGAGCCAAAAACATTCAGTACTTC	CASSVGGRVGAKNIQYF
TRBV4-2	.	.	TRBJ1-1	TGTGCCAGCAGCCCCGGAGGGGGGCGAGATGAAGCTTTCTTT	CASSPGGGRDEAFF
TRBV28	once	.	TRBJ1-2	TGTGCCAGCAGTTCGCCCCTACAGGGAAATTATGGCTACACCTTC	CASSSPLQGNYGYTF
TRBV18	.	.	TRBJ2-7	TGTGCCAGCTCACCAGGCCACGAGCAGTACTTC	CASSPGHEQYF
TRBV28	.	.	TRBJ2-5	TGTGCCAGCAGCCTCGGACTGGGTGATCAGCAGTACTTC	CASSLGLGDQQYF
TRBV7-9	.	.	TRBJ1-5	TGTGCCAGCAGCTTAGCGCGCGGGGGGCAGCTCAATCAGCCCCAGCATTTT	CASSLARGGQLNQPQHF
TRBV4-1	.	.	TRBJ2-7	TGCGCCAGCAGCCAGATGCCAGCCTACGAGCAGTACTTC	CASSQMPAYEQYF
TRBV4-2	.	.	TRBJ1-6	TGTGCCAGCAGCCAAGTAGTAGGGGCAACCCTCCACTTT	CASSQVVGATLHF
TRBV5-6	.	.	TRBJ2-1	TGTGCCAGCAGCTTAGGTGGTGGCGGCGAGCAGTTCTTC	CASSLGGGGEQFF
TRBV6-6	few	.	TRBJ1-1	TGTGCCAGCAGTTACAGGGACCTTAACACTGAAGCTTTCTTT	CASSYRDLNTEAFF
TRBV6-4	.	TRBD1	TRBJ2-2	TGTGCCAGCAGCGACAGGGGCACCGGGGAGCTGTTTTTT	CASSDRGTGELFF
TRBV6-5	.	TRBD1	TRBJ1-3	TGTGCCAGCAGTAGGACAGGCCTTGGAAACACCATATATTTT	CASSRTGLGNTIYF
TRBV2	.	TRBD1	TRBJ1-5	TGTGCCAGCAGTGAACAGGGGGGCAACATGCAGCCCCAGCATTTT	CASSEQGGNMQPQHF
TRBV10-3	few	TRBD1	TRBJ2-1	TGTGCCATCAGTGCAGGGGGCTCCTACAATGAGCAGTTCTTC	CAISAGGSYNEQFF
TRBV7-3	few	TRBD2	TRBJ2-2	TGTGCCAGCAGCTTAACTAGCGGGAGTTCCGGGGAGCTGTTTTTT	CASSLTSGSSGELFF
TRBV13	.	.	TRBJ1-1	TGTGCCAGCAGGACGGGGGGTTTCAACACTGAAGCTTTCTTT	CASRTGGFNTEAFF
TRBV30	.	.	TRBJ1-4	TGTGCCTGGAACAAGGCCACTGCAACTAATGAAAAACTGTTTTTT	CAWNKATATNEKLFF
TRBV10-3	.	TRBD2	TRBJ2-3	TGTGCCATCAGTGAGCTAGCGGGAGGGCCAGATACGCAGTATTTT	CAISELAGGPDTQYF
TRBV14	.	TRBD2	TRBJ2-3	TGTGCCAGCAGACTCCGGGACTACCTCACAGATACGCAGTATTTT	CASRLRDYLTDTQYF